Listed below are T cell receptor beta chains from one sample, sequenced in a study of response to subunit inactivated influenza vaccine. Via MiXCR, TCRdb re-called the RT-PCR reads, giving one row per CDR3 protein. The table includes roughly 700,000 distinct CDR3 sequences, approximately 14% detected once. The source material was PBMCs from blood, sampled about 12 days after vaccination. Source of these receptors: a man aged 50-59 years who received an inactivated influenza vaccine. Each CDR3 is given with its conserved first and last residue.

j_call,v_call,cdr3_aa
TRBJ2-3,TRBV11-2,CASSPTGEAQYF
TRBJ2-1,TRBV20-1,CSAGALAGERYNEQFF
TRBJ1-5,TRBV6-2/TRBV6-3,CASTSLLRQPQHF
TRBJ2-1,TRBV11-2,CASGRPSGRENNEQFF
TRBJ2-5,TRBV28,CASSLPRGEETQYF
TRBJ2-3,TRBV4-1,CASSQASGADTQYF
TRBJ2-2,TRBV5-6,CASSLSVTGGNTGELFF
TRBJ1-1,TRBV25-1,CASSVTGRYTEAFF
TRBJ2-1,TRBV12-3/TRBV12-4,CASSNREWQFF
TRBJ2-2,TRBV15,CATSRDATYTGELFF
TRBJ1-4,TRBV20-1,CSATPTGRGEKLFF
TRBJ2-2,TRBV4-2,CASSQDAQGRDTGELFF
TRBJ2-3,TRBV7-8,CASSLAQTQYF
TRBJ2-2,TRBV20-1,CSANPPATYTGELFF
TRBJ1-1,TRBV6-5,CASSYLDRVGTEAFF
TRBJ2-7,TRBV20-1,CSARLTGATYEQYF
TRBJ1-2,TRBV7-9,CASSRGGGQGNYGYTF
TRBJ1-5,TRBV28,CASGLDGYNQPQHF
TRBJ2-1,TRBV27,CASSLIGAGATNNEQFF
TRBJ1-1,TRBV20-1,CNPGQPTEAFF
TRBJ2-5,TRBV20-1,CSARDPGGVQETLYF
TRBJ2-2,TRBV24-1,CATSDPTVTGELFF
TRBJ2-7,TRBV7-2,CASREREGPYEQYF
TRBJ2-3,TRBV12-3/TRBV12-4,CASSFGPAVYTQYF
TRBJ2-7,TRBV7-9,CASSLVTTWYEQYF
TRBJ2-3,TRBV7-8,CASSPGLAGGLRTDTQYF
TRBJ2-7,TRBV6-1,CASTLWPGAGEQYF
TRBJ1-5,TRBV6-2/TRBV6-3,CASSPRYRGNQPQHF
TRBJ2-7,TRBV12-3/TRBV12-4,CASSRDRVGYEQYF
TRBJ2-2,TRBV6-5,CASSYGGWSGELFF
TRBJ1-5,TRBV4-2,CASSQEWGVGQPQHF
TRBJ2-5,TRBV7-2,CASSLTPGRAQETQYF
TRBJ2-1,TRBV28,CASSIGSSPYNEQFF
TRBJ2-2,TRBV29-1,CSVGPASGELFF
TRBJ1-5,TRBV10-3,CAISERGGGQPQHF
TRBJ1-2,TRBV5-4,CASRRGTESYGYTF
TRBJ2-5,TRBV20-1,CSARPGLAGGPRGTQYF
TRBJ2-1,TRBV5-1,CASSPARAPSDEQFF
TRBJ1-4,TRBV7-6,CASSSPSQEKLFF
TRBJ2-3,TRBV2,CASSRDRGSDTQYF
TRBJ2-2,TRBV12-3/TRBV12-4,CASSSSTEGNTGELFF
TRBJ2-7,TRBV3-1,CASSPRRGTGLDF
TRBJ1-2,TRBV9,CASSVDQGWYGYTF
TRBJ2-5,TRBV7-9,CASSLGTLLSLYF
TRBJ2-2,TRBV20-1,CSAARQVDTGELFF
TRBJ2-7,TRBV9,CASSPGEILFYEQYF
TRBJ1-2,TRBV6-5,CASTYGGGPNYGYTF
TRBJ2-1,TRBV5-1,CASSRDSGYEQFF
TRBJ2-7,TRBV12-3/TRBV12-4,CASSSTVGEQYF
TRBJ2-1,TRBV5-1,CASSWGSRGNNEQFF
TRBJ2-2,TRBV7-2,CASSFRVRNGELFF
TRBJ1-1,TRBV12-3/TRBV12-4,CASSFYRDSTEAFF
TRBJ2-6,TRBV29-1,CSVVEGEGQGSGANVLTF
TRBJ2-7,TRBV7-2,CASTSGTGPYEQYF
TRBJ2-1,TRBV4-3,CASSQHRGSYNEQFF
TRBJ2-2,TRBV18,CASSPLTGDRELFF
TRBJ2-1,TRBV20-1,CSARVKAGEQFF